The present T cell receptor (beta chain) was sequenced within a study of cytomegalovirus exposure and HLA in healthy donors. PCR amplification relied on 60 Vbeta primers (plus 13 Jbeta primers). Assay used: immunoSEQ multiplex PCR; TCRdb lists only in-frame clones, some missing. The sample contains 180,000 or so clones, 77% of which appear only once. Findings and caveats of the study: Sequencing likely generated an artifact that appeared as a cluster of highly shared sequence variants. Accounts indicate the classifier identified cytomegalovirus status with strong specificity and sensitivity.

Comment on this clone: Its antigen is unidentified.

The sequencing sample was made of PBMCs. This TCR was sampled from a man aged 18 to 30 in good health and CMV-seronegative.

CDR3 loop: CAWSEGVPYEQYF. The CDR3 DNA reads as TGTGCCTGGAGTGAAGGGGTACCCTACGAGCAGTACTTC. The V and J genes are TRBV30 and TRBJ2-7; possible D gene TRBD1, 5 bases. CDR1 and CDR2 (germline): GTSNPN, SVGIG (reference sequence). The CDR3 has 13 residues. Trimming shortened V by 1 base and J by 2 bases, and 9 bases separated the two germline ends.